This T cell receptor beta chain was identified in a study of CD8+ T cells in alopecia areata. RNA was isolated and reverse transcribed to cDNA, the sequencing template. TCRdb's copy holds only in-frame clones and misses some; the assay was immunoSEQ multiplex PCR. There are around 190,000 clones in the sample; 60% to 70% occur only once, and roughly 0.67% lies in the top ten. The junction had 11 bases not matched to a gene; V was cut back by 5 bases and J by 4 bases. Looked up from germline, CDR1 is SGHTA and CDR2 is FQGNSA. This CDR3 is built from 17 residues. The sample's treatment: oral pan-JAK inhibitor, 5-10 mg twice daily.

This receptor was taken from a human donor with alopecia areata. V gene TRBV7-2 combines with J gene TRBJ2-2, with 9 bases that match TRBD2. The sequencing here drew on CD4+ T cells sorted from blood, taken at week 4, from a patient treated with tofacitinib. CDR3 residues: CASSPKGLAGITGELFF. In nucleotides, the CDR3 is TGTGCCAGCAGCCCGAAGGGGCTAGCGGGAATCACCGGGGAGCTGTTTTTT.